This passage covers 8 T cell receptor beta chains from one sample sequenced in a study of blood T cell repertoires in COVID-19. Repertoires were generated with immunoSEQ multiplex PCR, while TCRdb's copy carries only in-frame clones and drops some. This repertoire shows roughly 350,000 clones, approximately 89% found once; its top ten account for 10%. Sequenced material: peripheral blood. These receptors all stem from a woman aged 30 to 39 with COVID-19, enrolled during active disease.

This chain links TRBV29-1 with TRBJ2-7, with D perhaps TRBD1 (5 bases). CDR3 length equals 11 residues. The ends were cut back, 7 bases at V and 4 bases at J, with 11 bases in the middle. Germline CDR1 is SQVTM and CDR2 is ANQGSEA. For the CDR3, the DNA is TGCAGCGGGTCGGCAGGGTACGAGCAGTACTTC. This encodes CSGSAGYEQYF.

This chain connects TRBV10-3 to TRBJ1-2, with a possible D match to TRBD1 (5 bases). Germline CDR1 and CDR2: ENHRY and SYGVKD. The CDR3 covers 13 residues. The V and J ends lost 1 base and 8 bases respectively, with 11 bases between them. The CDR3 loop reads CAISEFRVGGYTF. The CDR3 coding sequence is TGTGCCATCAGTGAGTTCAGGGTGGGCGGCTACACCTTC.

A few counts support this clone. J is TRBJ1-1 and V is TRBV25-1; weak D call: TRBD1 (6 bases). CDR3 length: 15 amino acids. Per germline, CDR1 MGHDK and CDR2 SYGVNS. Trimming cost V 1 base and J 3 bases, with 12 bases left between them. CDR3 coding DNA: TGTGCCAGCAGTGAATCGACAGGACCATACACTGAAGCTTTCTTT. It is translated as CASSESTGPYTEAFF.

The CDR3 reads CASSPPGEQFF. DNA for the CDR3: TGCGCCAGCAGTCCTCCGGGTGAGCAGTTCTTC. The chain carries TRBV5-1 and TRBJ2-1; D remains unclear. The CDR3 length is 11 residues. Germline loops: CDR1 SGHRS, CDR2 YFSETQ. V dropped 5 bases and J dropped 9 bases, with 9 bases sitting between them. The variable domain in full, completed from reference TRBV5-1 and TRBJ2-1, reads KAGVTQTPRYLIKTRGQQVTLSCSPISGHRSVSWYQQTPGQGLQFLFEYFSETQRNKGNFPGRFSGRQFSNSRSEMNVSTLELGDSALYLCASSPPGEQFFGPGTRLTVL.

J is TRBJ2-3 and V is TRBV2; perhaps TRBD2 as D (5 bases). The V and J ends lost 0 bases and 5 bases respectively, with 12 bases between them. The CDR3 totals 15 residues. Looked up from germline, CDR1 is SNHLY and CDR2 is FYNNEI. The CDR3 nucleotides read TGTGCCAGCAGTGAAGCGGGGAGTTCGATAGATACGCAGTATTTT. Amino acid sequence: CASSEAGSSIDTQYF.

This chain joins TRBV19 and TRBJ1-1; the D gene is possibly TRBD1 (5 bases). This CDR3 spans 15 amino acids. Germline CDR1 and CDR2: LNHDA and SQIVND (reference sequence). Trimming took 1 base from V and 1 from J, leaving 10 bases between them. CDR3 nucleotides: TGTGCCAGTAGTATAGGATGGACACCGAACACTGAAGCTTTCTTT. Encoded protein: CASSIGWTPNTEAFF.

The chain links TRBV28 to TRBJ2-7; D is undetermined. Germline loops: CDR1 MDHEN, CDR2 SYDVKM. Trimming pared 4 bases from V and 10 bases from J, leaving 17 bases between. The CDR3 contains 13 residues. CDR3 in amino acids: CASSSSAQRGQYF. DNA of the CDR3: TGTGCCAGCAGTTCCAGCGCCCAACGCGGCCAGTACTTC.

The J gene is TRBJ2-5, the V gene TRBV5-1; D remains unclear. The CDR3 has 12 amino acids. Germline lookup yields CDR1 SGHRS and CDR2 YFSETQ. Trimming cost V 0 bases and J 2 bases, with 2 bases left between them. CDR3 region: CASSLAQETQYF. Here the CDR3 DNA reads TGCGCCAGCAGCTTGGCACAAGAGACCCAGTACTTC. Full variable domain (outside the CDR3, taken from reference TRBV5-1 and TRBJ2-5): KAGVTQTPRYLIKTRGQQVTLSCSPISGHRSVSWYQQTPGQGLQFLFEYFSETQRNKGNFPGRFSGRQFSNSRSEMNVSTLELGDSALYLCASSLAQETQYFGPGTRLLVL.